The 10 T cell receptor beta chains below were found in one sample sequenced in a study of cytomegalovirus exposure and HLA in healthy donors. The PCR ran on 60 Vbeta and 13 Jbeta primers. Profiling relied on immunoSEQ multiplex PCR, and the TCRdb table lists in-frame clones only, not all of them. The sample includes under 250,000 clones, roughly 84% of them seen just once. The sample taken for sequencing was PBMCs. These receptors originate from a boy aged 2-15 years in good health and CMV-seronegative.

The chain employs TRBV6-5 and TRBJ1-1, with D hard to call. Germline V lookup: CDR1 MNHEY, CDR2 SVGAGI. The V and J ends lost 1 base and 5 bases respectively, with 11 bases between them. The CDR3 sequence is 14 residues long. CDR3 nucleotide sequence: TGTGCCAGCAGTTACTACTCGCGTTTGACTGAAGCTTTCTTT. Amino acids: CASSYYSRLTEAFF.

V is TRBV9 and J is TRBJ1-1, with no clear D. From germline, CDR1 is SGDLS and CDR2 YYNGEE. With 2 bases removed from V and 2 bases from J, the gap between germline ends came to 16 bases. This CDR3 has 16 residues. CDR3 protein: CASSVSWRVGNTEAFF. CDR3 nucleotides: TGTGCCAGCAGCGTCTCCTGGAGGGTGGGAAACACTGAAGCTTTCTTT.

V and J are TRBV7-8 and TRBJ1-5; TRBD1 is a possible D gene (6 bases). Trimming took 0 bases from V and 5 from J, leaving 8 bases between them. The CDR3 sequence is 14 residues long. Germline V gene data show CDR1 as SGHVS and CDR2 as FQNEAQ. CDR3 nucleotide sequence: TGTGCCAGCAGCTTAGCGCAGGGGTATCAGCCCCAGCATTTT. Its protein is CASSLAQGYQPQHF.

The V call is TRBV5-6, the J call TRBJ2-7, with D perhaps TRBD1 (5 bases). In germline, CDR1 is SGHDT, CDR2 YYEEEE. This CDR3 contains 14 residues. V was trimmed by 1 base and J by 2 bases, leaving 10 bases between them. DNA of the CDR3: TGTGCCAGCAGCTTGCCGACAGCTGCCTACGAGCAGTACTTC. This codes for CASSLPTAAYEQYF.

V and J are TRBV19 and TRBJ1-2; 8 positions match TRBD1. The length of the CDR3 is 15 residues. Germline V gives CDR1 LNHDA, CDR2 SQIVND (reference sequence). J was trimmed by 0 bases and V by 2 bases; bases with no gene match: 2. The CDR3 reads CASSIWTGSNYGYTF. The CDR3 coding sequence is TGTGCCAGTAGTATATGGACAGGGTCTAACTATGGCTACACCTTC.

This clone was seen only a few times. The V gene is TRBV28, the J gene TRBJ1-5; a weak D match, TRBD1 (5 bases). Germline CDR1 and CDR2: MDHEN and SYDVKM. V shed 6 bases and J shed 3 bases, with 15 bases lying between them. This CDR3 has 15 amino acids. In nucleotides, the CDR3 is TGTGCCAGCAGCCCAAACAGGCGATACAATCAGCCCCAGCATTTT. This encodes CASSPNRRYNQPQHF.

This clone was seen once. J is TRBJ1-1 and V is TRBV5-1; D is unclear. The CDR3 is made up of 14 amino acids. Trimming took off 4 bases at V and 8 bases at J, with 18 bases between the two ends. CDR1 is SGHRS and CDR2 is YFSETQ in the germline V gene. DNA of the CDR3: TGCGCCAGCAGCCCGGGAAGCACGCCCCACGAAGCTTTCTTT. Its protein is CASSPGSTPHEAFF.

This rearrangement joins TRBV7-2 to TRBJ1-3; no clear D. Germline CDR1 SGHTA, CDR2 FQGNSA. V shed 2 bases and J shed 0 bases, with 14 bases lying between them. The CDR3 sequence is 17 residues long. CDR3 coding DNA: TGTGCCAGCAGCTTAAGTGTCACGGTCCTCTCTGGAAACACCATATATTTT. Amino acid sequence: CASSLSVTVLSGNTIYF.

The rearrangement links TRBV6-1 to TRBJ2-1; 7 bases align to TRBD2. J was trimmed by 3 bases and V by 0 bases; bases with no gene match: 14. CDR1 is MNHNS and CDR2 is SASEGT in the germline V gene. The CDR3 loop spans 19 amino acids. CDR3 in amino acids: CASSEARRETSAYYNEQFF. For the CDR3, the DNA is TGTGCCAGCAGTGAAGCGAGGCGAGAAACTAGCGCTTACTACAATGAGCAGTTCTTC.

The chain joins TRBV4-1 to TRBJ1-6; weak D call: TRBD1 (5 bases). The CDR3 covers 15 residues. Looked up from germline, CDR1 is MGHRA and CDR2 is YSYEKL. With 1 base removed from V and 6 bases from J, the gap between germline ends came to 10 bases. The CDR3 sequence is CASSQGQGLNSPLHF. The CDR3 DNA sequence: TGCGCCAGCAGCCAAGGGCAGGGCCTTAATTCACCCCTCCACTTT.